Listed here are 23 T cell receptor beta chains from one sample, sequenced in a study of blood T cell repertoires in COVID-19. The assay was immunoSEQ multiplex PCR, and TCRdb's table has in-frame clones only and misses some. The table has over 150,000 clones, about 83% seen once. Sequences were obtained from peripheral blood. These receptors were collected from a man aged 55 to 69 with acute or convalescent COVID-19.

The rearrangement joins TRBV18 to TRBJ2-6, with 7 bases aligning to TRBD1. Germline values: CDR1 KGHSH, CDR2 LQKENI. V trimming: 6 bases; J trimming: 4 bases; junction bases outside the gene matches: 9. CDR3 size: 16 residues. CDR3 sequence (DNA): TGTGCCAGCTCTACAGGGGCCGGGACGGGGGCCAACGTCCTGACTTTC. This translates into CASSTGAGTGANVLTF.

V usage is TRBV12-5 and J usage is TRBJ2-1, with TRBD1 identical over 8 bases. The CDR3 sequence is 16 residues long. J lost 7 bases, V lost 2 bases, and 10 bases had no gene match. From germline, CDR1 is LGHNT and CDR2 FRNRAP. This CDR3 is CASGLTLTGDLNEQFF. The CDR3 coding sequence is TGTGCTAGTGGTTTGACCCTGACAGGGGATCTGAATGAGCAGTTCTTC.

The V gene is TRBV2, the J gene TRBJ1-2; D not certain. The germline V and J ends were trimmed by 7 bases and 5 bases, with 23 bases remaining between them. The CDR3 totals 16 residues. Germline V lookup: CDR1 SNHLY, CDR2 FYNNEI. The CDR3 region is CASIQSLLQVGYGYTF. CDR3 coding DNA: TGTGCCAGCATCCAAAGCCTCCTCCAGGTCGGATATGGCTACACCTTC.

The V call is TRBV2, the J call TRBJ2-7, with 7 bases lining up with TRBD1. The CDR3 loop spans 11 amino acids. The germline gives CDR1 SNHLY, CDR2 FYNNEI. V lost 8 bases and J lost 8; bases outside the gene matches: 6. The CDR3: CASGTDRKQYF. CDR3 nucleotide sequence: TGTGCCAGCGGGACAGACCGCAAGCAGTACTTC.

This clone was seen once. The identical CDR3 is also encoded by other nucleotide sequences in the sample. The DNA for the CDR3 is TGTGCCAGCAGCAAGGGAGGCTACAATGAGCAGTTCTTC. Protein: CASSKGGYNEQFF. The chain couples TRBV25-1 to TRBJ2-1; possibly TRBD2 for D (6 bases). The CDR3 spans 13 residues. Germline V gene data show CDR1 as MGHDK and CDR2 as SYGVNS. V lost 6 bases, J lost 3 bases, and 9 bases lay in between.

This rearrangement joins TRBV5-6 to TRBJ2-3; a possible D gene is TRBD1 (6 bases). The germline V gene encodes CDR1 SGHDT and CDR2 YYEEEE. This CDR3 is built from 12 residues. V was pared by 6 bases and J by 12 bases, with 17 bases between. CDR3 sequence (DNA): TGTGCCAGCACTCTGGGGGCTAGCCATCAGTATTTT. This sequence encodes CASTLGASHQYF. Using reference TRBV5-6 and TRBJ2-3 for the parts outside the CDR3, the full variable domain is DAGVTQSPTHLIKTRGQQVTLRCSPKSGHDTVSWYQQALGQGPQFIFQYYEEEERQRGNFPDRFSGHQFPNYSSELNVNALLLGDSALYLCASTLGASHQYFGPGTRLTVL.

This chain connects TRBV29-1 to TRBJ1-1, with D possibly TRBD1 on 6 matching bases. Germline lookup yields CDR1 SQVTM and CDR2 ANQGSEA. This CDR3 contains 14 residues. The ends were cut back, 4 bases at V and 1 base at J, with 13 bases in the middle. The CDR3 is CSVVQGRGNTEAFF. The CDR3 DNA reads TGCAGCGTTGTTCAGGGGAGGGGGAACACTGAAGCTTTCTTT.

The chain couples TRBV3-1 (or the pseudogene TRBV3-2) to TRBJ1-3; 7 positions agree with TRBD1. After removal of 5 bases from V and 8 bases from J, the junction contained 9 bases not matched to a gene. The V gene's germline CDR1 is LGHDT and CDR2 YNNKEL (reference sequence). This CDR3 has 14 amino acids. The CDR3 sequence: CASSETGERDTIYF. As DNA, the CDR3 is TGTGCCAGCAGCGAAACAGGGGAGCGGGACACCATATATTTT.

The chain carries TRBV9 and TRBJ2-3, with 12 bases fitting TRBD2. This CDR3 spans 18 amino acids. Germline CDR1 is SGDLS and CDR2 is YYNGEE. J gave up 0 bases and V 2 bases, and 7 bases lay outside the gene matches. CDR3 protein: CASSVRTSGVSSTDTQYF. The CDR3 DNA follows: TGTGCCAGCAGCGTCCGGACTAGCGGGGTATCTAGCACAGATACGCAGTATTTT.

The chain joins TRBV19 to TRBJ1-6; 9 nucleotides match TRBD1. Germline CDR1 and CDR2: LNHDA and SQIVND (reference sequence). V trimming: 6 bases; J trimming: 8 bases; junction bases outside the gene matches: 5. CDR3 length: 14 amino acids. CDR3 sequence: CASRPGQGYSPLHF. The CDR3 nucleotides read TGTGCCAGTAGGCCGGGACAGGGATATTCACCCCTCCACTTT.

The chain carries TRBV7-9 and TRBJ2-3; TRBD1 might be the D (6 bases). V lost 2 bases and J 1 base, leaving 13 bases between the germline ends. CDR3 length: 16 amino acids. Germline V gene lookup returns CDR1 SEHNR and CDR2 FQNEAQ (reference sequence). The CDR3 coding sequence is TGTGCCAGCAGCTTATTGGGGGCGATTGGCACAGATACGCAGTATTTT. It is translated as CASSLLGAIGTDTQYF.

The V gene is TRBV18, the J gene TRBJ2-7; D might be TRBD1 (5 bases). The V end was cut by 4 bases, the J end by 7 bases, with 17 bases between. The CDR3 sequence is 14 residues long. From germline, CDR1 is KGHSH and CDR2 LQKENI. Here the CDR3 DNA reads TGTGCCAGCTCACGTTCTAGGGGCTTTCAGGAGCAGTACTTC. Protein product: CASSRSRGFQEQYF.

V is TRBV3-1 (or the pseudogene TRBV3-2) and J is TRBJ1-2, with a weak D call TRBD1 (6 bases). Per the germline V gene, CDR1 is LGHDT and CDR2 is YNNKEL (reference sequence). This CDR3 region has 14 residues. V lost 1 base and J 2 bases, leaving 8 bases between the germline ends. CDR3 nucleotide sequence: TGTGCCAGCAGCCAAGGGACAGTGAACTATGGCTACACCTTC. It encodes CASSQGTVNYGYTF.

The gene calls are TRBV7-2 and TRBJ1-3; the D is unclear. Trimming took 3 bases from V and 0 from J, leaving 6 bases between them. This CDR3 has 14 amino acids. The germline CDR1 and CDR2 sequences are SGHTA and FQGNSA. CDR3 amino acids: CASSLGGSGNTIYF. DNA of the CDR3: TGTGCCAGCAGCTTGGGAGGCTCTGGAAACACCATATATTTT.

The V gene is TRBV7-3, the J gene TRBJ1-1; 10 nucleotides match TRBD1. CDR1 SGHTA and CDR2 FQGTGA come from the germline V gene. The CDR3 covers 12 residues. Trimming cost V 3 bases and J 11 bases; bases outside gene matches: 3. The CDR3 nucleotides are TGTGCCAGCAGCTTTGACAGGGGGCTGGCTTTCTTT. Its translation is CASSFDRGLAFF.

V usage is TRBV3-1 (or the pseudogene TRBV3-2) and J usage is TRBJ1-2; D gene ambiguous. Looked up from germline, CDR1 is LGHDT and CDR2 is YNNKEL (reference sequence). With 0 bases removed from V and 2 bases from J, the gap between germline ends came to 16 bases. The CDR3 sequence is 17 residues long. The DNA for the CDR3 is TGTGCCAGCAGCCAAGACTCTCGGTTCGTACGGAACTATGGCTACACCTTC. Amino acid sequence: CASSQDSRFVRNYGYTF.

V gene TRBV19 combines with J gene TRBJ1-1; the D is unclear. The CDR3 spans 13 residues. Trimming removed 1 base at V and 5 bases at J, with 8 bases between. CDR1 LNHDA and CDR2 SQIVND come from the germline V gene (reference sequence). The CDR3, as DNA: TGTGCCAGTAGTATAGGAGACGGGACTGAAGCTTTCTTT. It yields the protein CASSIGDGTEAFF.

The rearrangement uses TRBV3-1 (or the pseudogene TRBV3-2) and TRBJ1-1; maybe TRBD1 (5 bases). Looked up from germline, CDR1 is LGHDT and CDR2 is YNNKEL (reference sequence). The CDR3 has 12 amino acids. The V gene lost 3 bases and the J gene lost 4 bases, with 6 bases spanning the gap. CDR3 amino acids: CASSHQGTEAFF. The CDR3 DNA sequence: TGTGCCAGCAGCCACCAGGGCACTGAAGCTTTCTTT.

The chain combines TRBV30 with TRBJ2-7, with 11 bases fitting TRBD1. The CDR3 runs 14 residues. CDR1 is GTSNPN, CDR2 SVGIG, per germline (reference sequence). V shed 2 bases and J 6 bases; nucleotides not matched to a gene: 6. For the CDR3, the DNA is TGTGCCTGGAGTACCGGGACAGGGGGTTCCGAGCAGTACTTC. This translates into CAWSTGTGGSEQYF.

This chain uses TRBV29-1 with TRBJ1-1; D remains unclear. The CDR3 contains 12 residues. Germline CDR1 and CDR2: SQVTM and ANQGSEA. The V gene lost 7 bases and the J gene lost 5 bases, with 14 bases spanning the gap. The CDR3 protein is CSGFLAGTEAFF. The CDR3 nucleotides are TGCAGCGGGTTTTTGGCGGGAACTGAAGCTTTCTTT.

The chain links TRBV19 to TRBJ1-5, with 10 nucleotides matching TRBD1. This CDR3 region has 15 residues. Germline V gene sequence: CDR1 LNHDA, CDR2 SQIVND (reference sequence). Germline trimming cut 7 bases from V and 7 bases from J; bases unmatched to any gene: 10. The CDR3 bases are TGTGCCAGTACCGACCGGGACAGGGGAAGCCAGCCCCAGCATTTT. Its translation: CASTDRDRGSQPQHF.

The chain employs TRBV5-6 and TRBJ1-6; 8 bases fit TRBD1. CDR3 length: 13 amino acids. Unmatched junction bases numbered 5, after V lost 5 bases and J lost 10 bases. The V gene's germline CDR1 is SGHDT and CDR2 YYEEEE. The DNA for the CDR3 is TGTGCCAGCAGACGACAGGGGTCCTCACCCCTCCACTTT. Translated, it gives CASRRQGSSPLHF.

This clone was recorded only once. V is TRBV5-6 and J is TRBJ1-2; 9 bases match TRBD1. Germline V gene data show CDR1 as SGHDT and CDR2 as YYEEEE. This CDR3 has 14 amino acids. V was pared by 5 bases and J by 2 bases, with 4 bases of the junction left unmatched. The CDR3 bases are TGTGCCAGCAGTTTTGACAGGGGGAACTATGGCTACACCTTC. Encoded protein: CASSFDRGNYGYTF.